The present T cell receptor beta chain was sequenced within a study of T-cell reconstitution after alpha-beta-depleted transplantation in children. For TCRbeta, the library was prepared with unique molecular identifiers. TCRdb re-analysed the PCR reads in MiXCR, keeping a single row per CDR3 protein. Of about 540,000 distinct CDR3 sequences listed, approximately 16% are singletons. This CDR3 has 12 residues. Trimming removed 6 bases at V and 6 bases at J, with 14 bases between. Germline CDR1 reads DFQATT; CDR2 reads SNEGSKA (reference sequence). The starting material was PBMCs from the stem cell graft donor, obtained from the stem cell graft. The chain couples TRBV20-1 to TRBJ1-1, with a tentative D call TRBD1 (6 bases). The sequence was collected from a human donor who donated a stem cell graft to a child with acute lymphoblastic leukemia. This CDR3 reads CSARGSGPEAFF. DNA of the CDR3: TGCAGTGCGAGGGGGTCGGGGCCTGAAGCTTTCTTT.